This T cell receptor (beta chain) was recovered during a study of control samples from healthy donors and cancer patients. From germline, CDR1 is ENHRY and CDR2 SYGVKD. V dropped 2 bases and J dropped 4 bases, with 9 bases sitting between them. This CDR3 has 13 residues. Repertoires were generated with immunoSEQ multiplex PCR, while TCRdb's copy carries only in-frame clones and drops some. In the table there are 90,000 to 100,000 clones, roughly three quarters of which are singletons. This sequence joins TRBV10-3 and TRBJ2-7; weak D call: TRBD1 (6 bases). This TCR derives from a woman between 25 and 40 years old in good health. The sequenced sample consisted of blood. CDR3 residues: CAISEVRGYEQYF. For the CDR3, the DNA is TGTGCCATCAGTGAGGTCAGGGGTTACGAGCAGTACTTC.